Following are 19 T cell receptor beta chains from one sample sequenced in a study of T cells in narcolepsy. Here immunoSEQ multiplex PCR was the method, and the copy in TCRdb shows in-frame clones only, minus some. The data contain over 15,000 clones, roughly 85% of them singletons. The sample taken for sequencing was memory (CD45RA-) CD4+ T cells from blood. The receptors were sampled from a human donor in good health.

The chain carries TRBV7-3 and TRBJ2-1, with a tentative D call TRBD2 (5 bases). This CDR3 is 15 amino acids long. CDR1 is SGHTA, CDR2 FQGTGA, per germline. Trimming removed 1 base from V and 0 bases from J, with 7 bases in between. The CDR3: CASSLKGGSYNEQFF. The CDR3 nucleotides read TGTGCCAGCAGCTTAAAAGGAGGCTCCTACAATGAGCAGTTCTTC. Using reference TRBV7-3 and TRBJ2-1 for the parts outside the CDR3, the full variable domain is GAGVSQTPSNKVTEKGKYVELRCDPISGHTALYWYRQSLGQGPEFLIYFQGTGAADDSGLPNDRFFAVRPEGSVSTLKIQRTERGDSAVYLCASSLKGGSYNEQFFGPGTRLTVL.

This clone occurred once. This rearrangement joins TRBV30 to TRBJ2-1, with D unresolved. Trimming removed 2 bases at V and 7 bases at J, with 15 bases between. There are 14 residues in the CDR3. CDR1 GTSNPN and CDR2 SVGIG come from the germline V gene (reference sequence). The CDR3 nucleotides are TGTGCCTGGAGTCCCACGTTGGGGAAAAATGAGCAGTTCTTC. As protein: CAWSPTLGKNEQFF.

This clone was seen a handful of times. V and J are TRBV2 and TRBJ2-7, with D perhaps TRBD1 (6 bases). This CDR3 has 14 amino acids. Per germline, CDR1 SNHLY and CDR2 FYNNEI. Trimming removed 6 bases at V and 4 bases at J, with 16 bases between. CDR3 DNA: TGTGCCAGCAGCGGGCCGGGACATATGTACGAGCAGTACTTC. Encoded protein: CASSGPGHMYEQYF.

The rearrangement links TRBV19 to TRBJ2-1, with 8 nucleotides matching TRBD1. The CDR3 spans 12 residues. V gave up 3 bases and J gave up 12 bases; unmatched junction bases: 4. Germline CDR1 reads LNHDA; CDR2 reads SQIVND (reference sequence). The CDR3, as DNA: TGTGCCAGTAGTATTGGGGACAGGCGGCAGTTCTTC. Amino acids: CASSIGDRRQFF.

The rearrangement uses TRBV29-1 and TRBJ2-1; 12 bases line up with TRBD2. CDR3 length equals 16 residues. Germline loops: CDR1 SQVTM, CDR2 ANQGSEA. V was pared by 4 bases and J by 4 bases, with 8 bases of the junction left unmatched. CDR3 residues: CSVGASGGANYNEQFF. The CDR3 DNA sequence: TGCAGCGTTGGGGCTAGCGGGGGGGCGAATTACAATGAGCAGTTCTTC.

V and J are TRBV6-6 and TRBJ1-5; D unresolved. The V end lost 4 bases, the J end lost 1 base, and 5 bases lay between the germline ends. This CDR3 is 13 amino acids long. CDR1 and CDR2 (germline): MNHNY, SVGAGI (reference sequence). CDR3: CASSSGSNQPQHF. In DNA, the CDR3 is TGTGCCAGCAGTTCGGGGAGCAATCAGCCCCAGCATTTT.

On this clone itself: An end of the junction does not agree with germline; a read error may underlie this. The chain couples TRBV18 to TRBJ2-7; TRBD2 agrees at 7 bases. This CDR3 has 17 residues. CDR1 and CDR2 (germline): KGHSH, LQKENI. CDR3 in amino acids: CASSPAGSGSLSYGQYF. The CDR3, as DNA: TGTGCCAGCTCACCAGCCGGTAGCGGGTCCCTCTCCTACGGGCAGTACTTC.

This chain uses TRBV7-2 with TRBJ2-7; 9 bases fit TRBD2. J lost 3 bases, V lost 1 base, and 4 bases had no gene match. Germline CDR1 and CDR2: SGHTA and FQGNSA. The CDR3 sequence is 15 residues long. CDR3 nucleotides: TGTGCCAGCAGCTTAGGGTCTAGCGGGGACTACGAGCAGTACTTC. Translating it yields CASSLGSSGDYEQYF.

J is TRBJ2-1 and V is TRBV6-1; 7 bases align to TRBD1. This CDR3 spans 13 amino acids. V shed 6 bases and J 8 bases; nucleotides not matched to a gene: 7. Germline lookup yields CDR1 MNHNS and CDR2 SASEGT. CDR3 DNA: TGTGCCAGCAGACCTACAGGGGCGGATGAGCAGTTCTTC. It codes for CASRPTGADEQFF.

The chain has TRBV5-1 and TRBJ1-5; D uncertain. The CDR3 has 14 residues. Per germline, CDR1 SGHRS and CDR2 YFSETQ. Trimming shortened V by 0 bases and J by 3 bases, and 7 bases separated the two germline ends. The CDR3 DNA reads TGCGCCAGCAGCTTGGGGGGAAACAATCAGCCCCAGCATTTT. As protein: CASSLGGNNQPQHF.

This clone was recorded a few times. This sequence joins TRBV19 and TRBJ1-6, with D perhaps TRBD1 (5 bases). The germline V gene encodes CDR1 LNHDA and CDR2 SQIVND (reference sequence). V was trimmed by 4 bases and J by 6 bases, leaving 13 bases between them. This CDR3 region has 15 residues. For the CDR3, the DNA is TGTGCCAGTAGTACACGCAGTGGGGGTAATTCACCCCTCCACTTT. It is translated as CASSTRSGGNSPLHF. Full variable domain (missing parts from reference TRBV19 and TRBJ1-6): DGGITQSPKYLFRKEGQNVTLSCEQNLNHDAMYWYRQDPGQGLRLIYYSQIVNDFQKGDIAEGYSVSREKKESFPLTVTSAQKNPTAFYLCASSTRSGGNSPLHFGNGTRLTVT.

This rearrangement joins TRBV19 to TRBJ2-5, with 11 nucleotides matching TRBD1. The CDR3 length is 17 residues. From germline, CDR1 is LNHDA and CDR2 SQIVND (reference sequence). Trimming cost V 6 bases and J 5 bases; bases outside gene matches: 14. CDR3 nucleotides: TGTGCCAGTAGAGCCGCCCCTTGGACAGGGGGCGGTGAGACCCAGTACTTC. Translated: CASRAAPWTGGGETQYF.

The chain has TRBV19 and TRBJ2-1; tentative D call: TRBD1 (5 bases). The CDR3 loop spans 13 amino acids. V dropped 2 bases and J dropped 6 bases, with 8 bases sitting between them. Germline assignment: CDR1 LNHDA and CDR2 SQIVND (reference sequence). CDR3 residues: CASSIQGSNEQFF. Written as DNA, the CDR3 is TGTGCCAGTAGTATACAGGGAAGCAATGAGCAGTTCTTC.

To note about this clone: The CDR3 ends on some other residue instead of the conserved phenylalanine or tryptophan, so this is likely a read error. The DNA is omitted, as the CDR3 cannot be located on it reliably, and the CDR3 follows TCRdb's listing. V usage is TRBV5-1 and J usage is TRBJ1-1. The germline CDR1 and CDR2 sequences are SGHRS and YFSETQ. The CDR3 totals 9 residues, both ends included. CDR3: CASRPWTFL.

The CDR3 here is CASSLSPPSRTGPYEQYF. The CDR3 DNA reads as TGCGCCAGCAGCTTGTCCCCGCCTAGTCGGACAGGCCCCTACGAGCAGTACTTC. The chain recombines TRBV5-1 with TRBJ2-7, with TRBD1 matching 7 bases. Trimming cost V 1 base and J 2 bases; bases outside gene matches: 15. The CDR3 extends over 18 amino acids. The germline V gene encodes CDR1 SGHRS and CDR2 YFSETQ.

This chain connects TRBV7-9 to TRBJ2-5; D possibly corresponds to TRBD1 (5 bases). The V and J ends lost 4 bases and 1 base respectively, with 13 bases between them. This CDR3 contains 15 residues. The germline CDR1 and CDR2 sequences are SEHNR and FQNEAQ (reference sequence). The CDR3 loop is CASSSGVGPQETQYF. The CDR3 DNA sequence: TGTGCCAGCAGCTCCGGAGTGGGGCCCCAAGAGACCCAGTACTTC.

V and J are TRBV5-6 and TRBJ2-3; TRBD1 aligns across 9 bases. J lost 8 bases, V lost 3 bases, and 16 bases had no gene match. This CDR3 has 17 residues. The V gene's germline CDR1 is SGHDT and CDR2 YYEEEE. The CDR3 here is CASSWRAGTGSAGTQYF. CDR3 sequence (DNA): TGTGCCAGCAGCTGGAGGGCTGGGACAGGGTCGGCCGGTACGCAGTATTTT. The full variable domain, completed using reference TRBV5-6 and TRBJ2-3, is DAGVTQSPTHLIKTRGQQVTLRCSPKSGHDTVSWYQQALGQGPQFIFQYYEEEERQRGNFPDRFSGHQFPNYSSELNVNALLLGDSALYLCASSWRAGTGSAGTQYFGPGTRLTVL.

The CDR3 bases are TGTGCCAGCAGAAAGACAGGGGGCGTAATTAACTATGGCTACACCTTC. The encoded protein is CASRKTGGVINYGYTF. The gene calls are TRBV7-9 and TRBJ1-2, with TRBD1 matching 10 bases. Germline-derived CDR1 and CDR2 are SEHNR and FQNEAQ (reference sequence). The CDR3 runs to 16 residues. Trimming cost V 6 bases and J 1 base; bases outside gene matches: 8.

The chain links TRBV12-5 to TRBJ1-1; D uncertain. The V end was cut by 5 bases, the J end by 6 bases, with 16 bases between. This CDR3 is 14 amino acids long. Looked up from germline, CDR1 is LGHNT and CDR2 is FRNRAP. The CDR3 sequence is CASGLGWVGPEAFF. In DNA form, the CDR3 reads TGTGCTAGTGGTCTCGGTTGGGTAGGCCCTGAAGCTTTCTTT.